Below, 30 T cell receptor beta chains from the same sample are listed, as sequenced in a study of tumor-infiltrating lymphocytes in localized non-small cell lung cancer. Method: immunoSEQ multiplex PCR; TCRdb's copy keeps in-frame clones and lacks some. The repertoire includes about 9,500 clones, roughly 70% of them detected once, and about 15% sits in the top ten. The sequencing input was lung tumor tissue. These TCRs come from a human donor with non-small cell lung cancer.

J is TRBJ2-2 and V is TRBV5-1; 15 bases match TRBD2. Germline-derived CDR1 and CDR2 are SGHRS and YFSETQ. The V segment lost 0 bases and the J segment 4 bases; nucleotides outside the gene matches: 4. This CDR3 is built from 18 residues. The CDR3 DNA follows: TGCGCCAGCAGCTTGGCGACGGGACTAGCGGGAGGCACCGGGGAGCTGTTTTTT. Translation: CASSLATGLAGGTGELFF.

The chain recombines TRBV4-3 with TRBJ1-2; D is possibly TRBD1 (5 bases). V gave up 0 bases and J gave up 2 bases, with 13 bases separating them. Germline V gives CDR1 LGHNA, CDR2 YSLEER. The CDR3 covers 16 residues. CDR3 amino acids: CASSQELAGRNYGYTF. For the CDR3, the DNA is TGCGCCAGCAGCCAAGAATTAGCAGGGCGAAACTATGGCTACACCTTC.

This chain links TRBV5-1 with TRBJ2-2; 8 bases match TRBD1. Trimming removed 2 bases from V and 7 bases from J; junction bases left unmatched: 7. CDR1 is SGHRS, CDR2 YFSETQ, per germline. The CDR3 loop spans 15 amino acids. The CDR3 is CASSFTGGSNGELFF. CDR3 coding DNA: TGCGCCAGCAGCTTTACAGGGGGATCGAACGGGGAGCTGTTTTTT.

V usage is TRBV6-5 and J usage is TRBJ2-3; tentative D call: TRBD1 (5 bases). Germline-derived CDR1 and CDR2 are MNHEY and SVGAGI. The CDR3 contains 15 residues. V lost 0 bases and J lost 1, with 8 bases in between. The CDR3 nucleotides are TGTGCCAGCAGTTACTCAGGGGTCGGCACAGATACGCAGTATTTT. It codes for CASSYSGVGTDTQYF.

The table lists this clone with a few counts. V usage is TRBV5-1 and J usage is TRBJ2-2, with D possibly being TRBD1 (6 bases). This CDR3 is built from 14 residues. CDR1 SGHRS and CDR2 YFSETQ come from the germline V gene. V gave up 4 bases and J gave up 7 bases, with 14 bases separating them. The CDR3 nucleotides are TGCGCCAGCAGCAGAGACAGGATTGACGGGGAGCTGTTTTTT. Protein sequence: CASSRDRIDGELFF.

CDR3 sequence (DNA): TGTGCTAGTGGCCGGGGGCAGACCCAAGTCTCTGGAAACACCATATATTTT. This gives the protein CASGRGQTQVSGNTIYF. The chain links TRBV12-5 to TRBJ1-3, with D perhaps TRBD1 (6 bases). Germline CDR1 reads LGHNT; CDR2 reads FRNRAP. This CDR3 spans 17 amino acids. The ends were cut back, 6 bases at V and 0 bases at J, with 18 bases in the middle. The entire variable domain, with the rest obtained from reference TRBV12-5 and TRBJ1-3, is as follows: DARVTQTPRHKVTEMGQEVTMRCQPILGHNTVFWYRQTMMQGLELLAYFRNRAPLDDSGMPKDRFSAEMPDATLATLKIQPSEPRDSAVYFCASGRGQTQVSGNTIYFGEGSWLTVV.

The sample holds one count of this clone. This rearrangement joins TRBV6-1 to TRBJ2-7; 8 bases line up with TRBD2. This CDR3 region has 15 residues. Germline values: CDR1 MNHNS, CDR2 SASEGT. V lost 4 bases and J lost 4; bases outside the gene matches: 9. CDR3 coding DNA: TGTGCCAGCAGTGTAGACGGGGGGGGTACTTACGAGCAGTACTTC. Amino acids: CASSVDGGGTYEQYF.

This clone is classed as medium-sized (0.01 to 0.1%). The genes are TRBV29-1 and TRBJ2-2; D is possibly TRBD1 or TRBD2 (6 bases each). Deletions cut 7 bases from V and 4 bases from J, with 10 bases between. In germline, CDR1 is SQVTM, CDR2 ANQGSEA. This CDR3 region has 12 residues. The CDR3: CSGEGGTGELFF. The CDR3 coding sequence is TGCAGCGGAGAGGGGGGCACCGGGGAGCTGTTTTTT.

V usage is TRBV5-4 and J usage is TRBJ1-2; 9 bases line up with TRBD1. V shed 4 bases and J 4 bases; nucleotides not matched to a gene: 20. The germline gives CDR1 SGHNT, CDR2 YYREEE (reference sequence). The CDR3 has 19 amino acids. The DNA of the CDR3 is TGTGCCAGCAGCGAGGCCGGGACAGGGTTACCGTTATTGGGCTATGGCTACACCTTC. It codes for CASSEAGTGLPLLGYGYTF. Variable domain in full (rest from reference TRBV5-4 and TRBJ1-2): ETGVTQSPTHLIKTRGQQVTLRCSSQSGHNTVSWYQQALGQGPQFIFQYYREEENGRGNFPPRFSGLQFPNYSSELNVNALELDDSALYLCASSEAGTGLPLLGYGYTFGSGTRLTVV.

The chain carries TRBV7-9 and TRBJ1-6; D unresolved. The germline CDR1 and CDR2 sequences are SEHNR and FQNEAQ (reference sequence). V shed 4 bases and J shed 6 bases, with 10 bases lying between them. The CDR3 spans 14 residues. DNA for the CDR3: TGTGCCAGCAGCTCAGAGGTCGTTAATTCACCCCTCCACTTT. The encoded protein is CASSSEVVNSPLHF.

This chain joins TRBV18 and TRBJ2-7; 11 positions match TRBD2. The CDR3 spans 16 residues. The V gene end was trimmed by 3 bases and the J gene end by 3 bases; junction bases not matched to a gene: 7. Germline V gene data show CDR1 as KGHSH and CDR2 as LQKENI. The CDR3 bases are TGTGCCAGCTCACCCTACCCGACTAGCGGGATCTACGAGCAGTACTTC. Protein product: CASSPYPTSGIYEQYF.

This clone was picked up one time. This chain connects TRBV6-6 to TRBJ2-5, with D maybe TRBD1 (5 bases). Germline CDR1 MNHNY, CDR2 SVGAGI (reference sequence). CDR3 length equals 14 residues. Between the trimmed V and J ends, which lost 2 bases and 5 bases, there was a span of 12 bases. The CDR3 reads CASSYDTGRETQYF. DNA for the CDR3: TGTGCCAGCAGTTACGATACAGGACGGGAGACCCAGTACTTC.

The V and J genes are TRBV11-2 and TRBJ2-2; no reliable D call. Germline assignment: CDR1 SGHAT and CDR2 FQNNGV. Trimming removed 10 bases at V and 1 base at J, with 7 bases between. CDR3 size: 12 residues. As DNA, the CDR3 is TGTGCCACCCCCCTGAACACCGGGGAGCTGTTTTTT. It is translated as CATPLNTGELFF.

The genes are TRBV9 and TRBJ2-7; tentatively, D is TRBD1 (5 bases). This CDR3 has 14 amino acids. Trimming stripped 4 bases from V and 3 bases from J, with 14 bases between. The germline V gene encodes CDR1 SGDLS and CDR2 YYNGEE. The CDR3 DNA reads TGTGCCAGCAGCAGAGGAAGGGGATACTACGAGCAGTACTTC. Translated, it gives CASSRGRGYYEQYF.

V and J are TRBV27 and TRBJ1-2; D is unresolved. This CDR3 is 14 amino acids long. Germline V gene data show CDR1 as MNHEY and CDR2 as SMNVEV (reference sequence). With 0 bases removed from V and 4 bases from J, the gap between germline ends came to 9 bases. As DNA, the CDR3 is TGTGCCAGCAGTTTATCGGCAGCGACCTATGGCTACACCTTC. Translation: CASSLSAATYGYTF.

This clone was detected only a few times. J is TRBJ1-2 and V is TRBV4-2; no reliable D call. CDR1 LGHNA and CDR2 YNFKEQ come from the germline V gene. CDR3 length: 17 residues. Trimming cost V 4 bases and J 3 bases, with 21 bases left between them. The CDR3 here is CASSPWGRGVNDYGYTF. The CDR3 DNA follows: TGTGCCAGCAGCCCGTGGGGTCGGGGAGTGAACGACTATGGCTACACCTTC.

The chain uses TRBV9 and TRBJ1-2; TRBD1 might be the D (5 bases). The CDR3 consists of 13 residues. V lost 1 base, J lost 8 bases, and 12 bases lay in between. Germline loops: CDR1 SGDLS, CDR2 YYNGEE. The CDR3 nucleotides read TGTGCCAGCAGCGTAAGAATGGGGCACGGCTACACCTTC. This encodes CASSVRMGHGYTF.

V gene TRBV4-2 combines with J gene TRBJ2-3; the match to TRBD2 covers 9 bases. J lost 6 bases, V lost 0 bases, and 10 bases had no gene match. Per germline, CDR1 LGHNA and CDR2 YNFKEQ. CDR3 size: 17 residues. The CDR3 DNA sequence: TGTGCCAGCAGCCAAGATATATGGCGGGGGGGCATGGATACGCAGTATTTT. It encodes CASSQDIWRGGMDTQYF.

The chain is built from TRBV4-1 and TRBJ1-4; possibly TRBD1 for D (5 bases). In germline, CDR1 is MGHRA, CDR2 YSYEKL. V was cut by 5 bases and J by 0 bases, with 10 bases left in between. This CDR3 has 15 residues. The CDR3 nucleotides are TGCGCCAGCAGCAGGACACCCCCAACTAATGAAAAACTGTTTTTT. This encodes CASSRTPPTNEKLFF.

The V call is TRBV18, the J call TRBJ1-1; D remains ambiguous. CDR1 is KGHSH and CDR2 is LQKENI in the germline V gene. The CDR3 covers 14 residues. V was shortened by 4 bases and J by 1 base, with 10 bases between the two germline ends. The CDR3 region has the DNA TGTGCCAGCTCACTGTCCACTTGGAACACTGAAGCTTTCTTT. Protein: CASSLSTWNTEAFF. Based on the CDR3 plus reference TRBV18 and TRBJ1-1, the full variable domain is NAGVMQNPRHLVRRRGQEARLRCSPMKGHSHVYWYRQLPEEGLKFMVYLQKENIIDESGMPKERFSAEFPKEGPSILRIQQVVRGDSAAYFCASSLSTWNTEAFFGQGTRLTVV.

The CDR3 sequence: CASSTPQGSYNSPLHF. The CDR3 DNA reads TGTGCCAGCAGTACCCCCCAGGGCTCCTATAATTCACCCCTCCACTTT. The chain is built from TRBV6-6 and TRBJ1-6; tentative D call: TRBD1 (5 bases). CDR3 size: 16 residues. The germline V gene encodes CDR1 MNHNY and CDR2 SVGAGI (reference sequence). V shed 5 bases and J shed 0 bases, with 11 bases lying between them.

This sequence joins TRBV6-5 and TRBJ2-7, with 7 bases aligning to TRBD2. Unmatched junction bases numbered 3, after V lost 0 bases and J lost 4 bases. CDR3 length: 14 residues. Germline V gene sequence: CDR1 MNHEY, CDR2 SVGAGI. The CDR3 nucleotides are TGTGCCAGCAGTTACTCAGGACTAGGGTACGAGCAGTACTTC. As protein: CASSYSGLGYEQYF.

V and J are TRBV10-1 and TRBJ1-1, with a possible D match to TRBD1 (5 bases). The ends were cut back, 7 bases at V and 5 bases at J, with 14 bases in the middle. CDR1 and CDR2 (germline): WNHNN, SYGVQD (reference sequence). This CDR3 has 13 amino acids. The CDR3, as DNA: TGCGCCAGCAAACAAAGTGGGGGGACTGAAGCTTTCTTT. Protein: CASKQSGGTEAFF.

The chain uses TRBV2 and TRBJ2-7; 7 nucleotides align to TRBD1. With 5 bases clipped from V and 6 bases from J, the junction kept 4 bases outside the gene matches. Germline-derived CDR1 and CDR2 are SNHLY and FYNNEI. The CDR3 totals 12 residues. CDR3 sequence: CASSSDRVEQYF. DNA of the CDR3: TGTGCCAGCAGTTCCGACAGGGTCGAGCAGTACTTC.

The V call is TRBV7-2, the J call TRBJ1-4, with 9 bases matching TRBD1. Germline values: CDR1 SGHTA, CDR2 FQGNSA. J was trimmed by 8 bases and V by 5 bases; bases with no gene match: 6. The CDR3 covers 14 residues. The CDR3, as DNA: TGTGCCAGCAGCCCGGCCGGGACAGGGGAAAAACTGTTTTTT. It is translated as CASSPAGTGEKLFF.

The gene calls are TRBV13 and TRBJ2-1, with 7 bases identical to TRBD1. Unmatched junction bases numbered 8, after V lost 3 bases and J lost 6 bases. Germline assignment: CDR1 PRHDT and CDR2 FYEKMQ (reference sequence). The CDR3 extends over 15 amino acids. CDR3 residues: CASSFAGGGSNEQFF. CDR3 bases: TGTGCCAGCAGCTTTGCAGGGGGTGGTAGCAATGAGCAGTTCTTC.

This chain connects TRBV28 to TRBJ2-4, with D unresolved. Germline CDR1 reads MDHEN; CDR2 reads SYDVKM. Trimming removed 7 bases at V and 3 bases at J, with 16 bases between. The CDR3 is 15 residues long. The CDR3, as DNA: TGTGCCAGCAACCTTGGTGGGTTGGACAAAAACATTCAGTACTTC. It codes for CASNLGGLDKNIQYF.

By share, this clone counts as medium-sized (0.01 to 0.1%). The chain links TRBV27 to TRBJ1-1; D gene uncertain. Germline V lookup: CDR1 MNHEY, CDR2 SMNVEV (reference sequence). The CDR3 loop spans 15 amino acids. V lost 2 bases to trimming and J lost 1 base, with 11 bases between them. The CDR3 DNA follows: TGTGCCAGCAGTTTAATGTTCGGCAGGAACACTGAAGCTTTCTTT. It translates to CASSLMFGRNTEAFF.

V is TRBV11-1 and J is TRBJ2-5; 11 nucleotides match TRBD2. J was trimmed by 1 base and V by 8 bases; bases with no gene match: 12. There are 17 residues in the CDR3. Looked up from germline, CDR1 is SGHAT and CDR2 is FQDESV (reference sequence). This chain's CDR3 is CASRLSFTSGGQETQYF. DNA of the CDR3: TGTGCCAGCCGGTTGAGTTTTACTAGCGGGGGCCAAGAGACCCAGTACTTC.

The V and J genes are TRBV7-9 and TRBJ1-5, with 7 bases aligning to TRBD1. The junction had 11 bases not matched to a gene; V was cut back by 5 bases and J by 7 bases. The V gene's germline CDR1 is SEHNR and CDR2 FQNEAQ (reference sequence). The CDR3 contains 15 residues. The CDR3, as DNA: TGTGCCAGCAGCAACCTGACAGGGCTTGGACAGCCCCAGCATTTT. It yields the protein CASSNLTGLGQPQHF.